A single sample gave rise to the 13 T cell receptor beta chains below, sequenced in a study of OX40 agonist ivuxolimab in advanced cancers. The library relied on the immunoSEQ multiplex PCR assay. As stored in TCRdb, this immuneACCESS dataset retains in-frame rearrangements with V and J assigned. A fraction of the clones does not appear; measured against another copy, unresolved V genes explain less than half of the discrepancy, and the remainder lacks a known reason. Here the sample has about 68,000 clones; roughly 80% occur a single time. The ten largest clones capture under 13% of the sample. Sequencing used CD4+ or CD8+ T cells sorted from blood, obtained in a trial of the OX40 agonist ivuxolimab. The receptors were sampled from an adult with an advanced solid tumor such as melanoma, head and neck, liver or kidney cancer.

The CDR3 DNA reads TGCGCCAGCAGCTTGGGGGTCGGAGAGACCCAGTACTTC. This gives the protein CASSLGVGETQYF. The chain links TRBV5-1 to TRBJ2-5, with D uncertain. This CDR3 contains 13 residues. Deletions cut 0 bases from V and 4 bases from J, with 7 bases between. The V gene's germline CDR1 is SGHRS and CDR2 YFSETQ.

For this clone: This sample includes further DNA sequences coding for the same CDR3. This CDR3 reads CASSLGQGTDTQYF. The DNA for the CDR3 is TGTGCCAGCAGCTTAGGACAGGGCACAGATACGCAGTATTTT. The chain recombines TRBV7-2 with TRBJ2-3; D is perhaps TRBD1 (6 bases). Trimming shortened V by 1 base and J by 1 base, and 6 bases separated the two germline ends. This CDR3 has 14 amino acids. Germline V gene sequence: CDR1 SGHTA, CDR2 FQGNSA.

The V gene is TRBV7-9, the J gene TRBJ2-5, with 10 bases matching TRBD1. CDR3 size: 15 residues. Germline values: CDR1 SEHNR, CDR2 FQNEAQ (reference sequence). V gave up 5 bases and J gave up 4 bases; unmatched junction bases: 7. DNA of the CDR3: TGTGCCAGCAGCCCCCCAGGACAGGGGGTAGAGACCCAGTACTTC. Translated: CASSPPGQGVETQYF. The whole variable domain, remainder taken from reference TRBV7-9 and TRBJ2-5, is DTGVSQNPRHKITKRGQNVTFRCDPISEHNRLYWYRQTLGQGPEFLTYFQNEAQLEKSRLLSDRFSAERPKGSFSTLEIQRTEQGDSAMYLCASSPPGQGVETQYFGPGTRLLVL.

This clone was counted once. This chain links TRBV18 with TRBJ2-7, with 7 bases that match TRBD2. This CDR3 is 16 amino acids long. CDR1 is KGHSH and CDR2 is LQKENI in the germline V gene. The V segment lost 3 bases and the J segment 7 bases; nucleotides outside the gene matches: 15. This CDR3 is CASSPAGTTSLDEQYV. The CDR3 nucleotides are TGTGCCAGCTCACCCGCGGGGACTACCAGTCTGGATGAGCAGTACGTC.

V and J are TRBV7-2 and TRBJ2-3, with D perhaps matching TRBD2 (5 bases). Germline lookup yields CDR1 SGHTA and CDR2 FQGNSA. V gave up 1 base and J gave up 6 bases, with 14 bases separating them. CDR3 length: 15 residues. The CDR3, as DNA: TGTGCCAGCAGCTTAGGGTTTTCACTAGGGGATACGCAGTATTTT. Its translation: CASSLGFSLGDTQYF.

The rearrangement uses TRBV5-1 and TRBJ2-1; 13 bases are a match to TRBD2. The junction had 16 bases not matched to a gene; V was cut back by 4 bases and J by 9 bases. This CDR3 comprises 18 residues. Germline V lookup: CDR1 SGHRS, CDR2 YFSETQ. In DNA, the CDR3 is TGCGCCAGCAGCCACTCGTCCCCCACTAGCGGGGGGGCCGGTGAGCAGTTCTTC. This gives the protein CASSHSSPTSGGAGEQFF.

The genes are TRBV5-4 and TRBJ1-2; D ambiguous. CDR1 and CDR2 (germline): SGHNT, YYREEE (reference sequence). V was clipped by 2 bases and J by 1 base, with 15 bases between them. CDR3 length equals 16 residues. CDR3 sequence: CASSLKYRADNYGYTF. CDR3 DNA: TGTGCCAGCAGCTTAAAATACAGAGCGGATAACTATGGCTACACCTTC.

This chain uses TRBV28 with TRBJ1-2; 7 bases align to TRBD1. Germline V gene data show CDR1 as MDHEN and CDR2 as SYDVKM. CDR3 length: 13 residues. The junction had 1 base not matched to a gene; V was cut back by 4 bases and J by 2 bases. The CDR3, as DNA: TGTGCCAGCAGTTCAGGGGGGAACTATGGCTACACCTTC. Its protein is CASSSGGNYGYTF.

Note on this clone: One end of the junction varies from germline; a read error may be responsible. The chain carries TRBV7-6 and TRBJ2-1, with D perhaps matching TRBD2 (5 bases). This CDR3 has 12 residues. The V gene's germline CDR1 is SGHVS and CDR2 FNYEAQ. CDR3 in DNA: TGTGCCAGCAGTCAAGACTACAGTGAGCAGTTCTTC. The encoded protein is CASSQDYSEQFF.

CDR3 nucleotide sequence: TGTGCCAGCAGCACCCGGACGAATCTCCAAGAGACCCAGTACTTC. This translates into CASSTRTNLQETQYF. The chain uses TRBV5-4 and TRBJ2-5; no clear D. Germline loops: CDR1 SGHNT, CDR2 YYREEE (reference sequence). V lost 4 bases, J lost 1 base, and 14 bases lay in between. This CDR3 spans 15 amino acids.

V gene TRBV5-4 combines with J gene TRBJ1-4, with TRBD1 matching 9 bases. Trimming cost V 4 bases and J 8 bases; bases outside gene matches: 9. The CDR3 has 15 amino acids. Germline lookup yields CDR1 SGHNT and CDR2 YYREEE (reference sequence). CDR3 DNA sequence: TGTGCCAGCAGCCCAGGGACAGGGCTCTTGGAAAAACTGTTTTTT. Amino acids: CASSPGTGLLEKLFF.

This chain's CDR3 is CASFDEAPCYEQYV. The CDR3 region has the DNA TGCGCCAGCTTTGACGAAGCACCCTGCTACGAGCAGTACGTC. The chain couples TRBV23-1 to TRBJ2-7; D is undetermined. TRBV23-1 is treated as an ORF (open reading frame) with a function not yet certain. The germline V and J ends were trimmed by 8 bases and 3 bases, with 17 bases remaining between them. This CDR3 contains 14 residues.

This chain links TRBV4-2 with TRBJ2-5, with D perhaps matching TRBD2 (6 bases). The CDR3 spans 14 residues. Per germline, CDR1 LGHNA and CDR2 YNFKEQ. V dropped 4 bases and J dropped 0 bases, with 9 bases sitting between them. CDR3 sequence: CASSPGGNQETQYF. CDR3 coding DNA: TGTGCCAGCAGCCCCGGCGGGAACCAAGAGACCCAGTACTTC.